This T cell receptor beta chain comes out of a study of T cell responses to AZD1222 COVID-19 vaccine. Regarding the study as a whole: Just a handful of people given AZD1222 tested seropositive at baseline. Spike was spanned by vaccine-associated CD4 TCRs, with dominance at 160-218 and 743-854. Spike-specific TCR depth and breadth grew after two AZD1222 doses.

CDR3 length equals 16 residues. The V gene's germline CDR1 is KGHDR and CDR2 SFDVKD. The trim removed 4 bases at V and 8 bases at J, leaving 8 bases unmatched. This clone was observed once. Its antigen is not identified. The repertoire was sequenced with immunoSEQ multiplex PCR; TCRdb's copy has only in-frame clones and lacks some. Counted here are about 120,000 clones, 80% to 95% occurring once; the ten biggest clones make up around 3.8%. This clonotype was obtained from an adult who received the MenACWY meningococcal vaccine as a control. The material sequenced was peripheral blood, taken 28 days after the second dose of the MenACWY control vaccine. This chain uses TRBV24-1 with TRBJ1-4; TRBD1 matches 11 bases. The CDR3 is CATSDPGTGGNEKLFF. DNA for the CDR3: TGTGCCACCAGTGACCCTGGGACAGGGGGTAACGAAAAACTGTTTTTT.